Listed below are T cell receptor beta chains from one sample, sequenced in a study of blood T cell repertoires in COVID-19. Produced via immunoSEQ multiplex PCR; TCRdb's table is partial and in-frame only. The profile covers approximately 170,000 clones, with about 88% appearing a single time and roughly 8.9% taken by the ten largest. Sequenced material: PBMCs or T cells enriched from blood (not recorded which). All receptors come from a woman aged 18-35 years who had recovered from COVID-19. Both conserved end residues are part of each CDR3. Fields, in order: D gene, clone size, J gene, V gene, CDR3 length, CDR3 protein, CDR3 DNA. D genes are given only for firm matches. Not every row has a clone size; where given, it reads once, few, many or a size class.

d_call: -; clone_size: -; j_call: TRBJ2-7; v_call: TRBV23-1; cdr3_length: 16; cdr3_aa: CASSAHPRDTSYEQYF; cdr3_nt: TGCGCCAGCAGTGCGCATCCCAGGGACACCTCCTACGAGCAGTACTTC
d_call: TRBD1; clone_size: -; j_call: TRBJ1-4; v_call: TRBV2; cdr3_length: 14; cdr3_aa: CASVTGTGYEKLFF; cdr3_nt: TGTGCCAGCGTCACCGGGACAGGGTATGAAAAACTGTTTTTT
d_call: -; clone_size: -; j_call: TRBJ1-2; v_call: TRBV20-1; cdr3_length: 11; cdr3_aa: CSARDFDGYTF; cdr3_nt: TGCAGTGCTAGGGACTTCGATGGCTACACCTTC
d_call: -; clone_size: -; j_call: TRBJ1-5; v_call: TRBV6-1; cdr3_length: 14; cdr3_aa: CASSEVDGNQPQHF; cdr3_nt: TGTGCCAGCAGTGAAGTAGACGGGAATCAGCCCCAGCATTTT
d_call: TRBD1; clone_size: -; j_call: TRBJ2-2; v_call: TRBV19; cdr3_length: 16; cdr3_aa: CASSRRTGGITGELFF; cdr3_nt: TGTGCCAGTAGCAGGAGGACAGGGGGCATCACCGGGGAGCTGTTTTTT
d_call: TRBD1; clone_size: -; j_call: TRBJ2-1; v_call: TRBV6-4; cdr3_length: 13; cdr3_aa: CASSQTGLGEQFF; cdr3_nt: TGTGCCAGCAGTCAGACAGGGTTGGGTGAGCAGTTCTTC
d_call: -; clone_size: -; j_call: TRBJ1-6; v_call: TRBV5-6; cdr3_length: 14; cdr3_aa: CASSQLVRDSPLHF; cdr3_nt: TGTGCCAGCAGCCAGCTCGTGAGGGATTCACCCCTCCACTTT
d_call: -; clone_size: -; j_call: TRBJ1-5; v_call: TRBV5-1; cdr3_length: 15; cdr3_aa: CASSFGGDPAQPQHF; cdr3_nt: TGCGCCAGCAGCTTTGGAGGGGACCCCGCTCAGCCCCAGCATTTT
d_call: -; clone_size: -; j_call: TRBJ1-5; v_call: TRBV7-8; cdr3_length: 13; cdr3_aa: CASSLGQNQPQHF; cdr3_nt: TGTGCCAGCAGCTTAGGTCAGAATCAGCCCCAGCATTTT
d_call: TRBD2; clone_size: -; j_call: TRBJ2-7; v_call: TRBV9; cdr3_length: 15; cdr3_aa: CASSVGTSDLYEQYF; cdr3_nt: TGTGCCAGCAGCGTGGGGACTAGCGACTTATACGAGCAGTACTTC
d_call: -; clone_size: -; j_call: TRBJ1-3; v_call: TRBV18; cdr3_length: 14; cdr3_aa: CASSPRDSGNTIYF; cdr3_nt: TGTGCCAGCTCACCCCGGGACTCTGGAAACACCATATATTTT
d_call: TRBD1; clone_size: -; j_call: TRBJ2-7; v_call: TRBV25-1; cdr3_length: 13; cdr3_aa: CASRRGTGHEQYF; cdr3_nt: TGTGCCAGCAGACGCGGGACAGGGCACGAGCAGTACTTC
d_call: TRBD1; clone_size: -; j_call: TRBJ2-2; v_call: TRBV29-1; cdr3_length: 15; cdr3_aa: CSVASQGAGTGELFF; cdr3_nt: TGCAGCGTTGCTTCTCAGGGGGCTGGGACCGGGGAGCTGTTTTTT
d_call: TRBD2; clone_size: -; j_call: TRBJ2-7; v_call: TRBV27; cdr3_length: 14; cdr3_aa: CASSLGRGAYEQYF; cdr3_nt: TGTGCCAGCAGTTTGGGCCGGGGGGCCTACGAGCAGTACTTC
d_call: TRBD1; clone_size: once; j_call: TRBJ1-2; v_call: TRBV30; cdr3_length: 14; cdr3_aa: CAWNRGIGDYGYTF; cdr3_nt: TGTGCCTGGAACAGGGGAATAGGGGACTATGGCTACACCTTC
d_call: TRBD1; clone_size: -; j_call: TRBJ2-2; v_call: TRBV5-1; cdr3_length: 16; cdr3_aa: CASGGPQGANTGELFF; cdr3_nt: TGCGCCAGCGGGGGCCCCCAGGGGGCTAACACCGGGGAGCTGTTTTTT
d_call: -; clone_size: -; j_call: TRBJ1-2; v_call: TRBV7-2; cdr3_length: 14; cdr3_aa: CASSLAGANYGYTF; cdr3_nt: TGTGCCAGCAGCTTAGCGGGGGCGAACTATGGCTACACCTTC
d_call: TRBD1; clone_size: -; j_call: TRBJ1-1; v_call: TRBV6-4; cdr3_length: 13; cdr3_aa: CASRGQLNTEAFF; cdr3_nt: TGTGCCAGCAGGGGACAGCTAAACACTGAAGCTTTCTTT
d_call: TRBD1; clone_size: -; j_call: TRBJ1-2; v_call: TRBV5-4; cdr3_length: 14; cdr3_aa: CASSQGTGRYGYTF; cdr3_nt: TGTGCCAGCAGCCAGGGGACAGGACGCTATGGCTACACCTTC
d_call: -; clone_size: -; j_call: TRBJ1-1; v_call: TRBV5-5; cdr3_length: 14; cdr3_aa: CASSPGGGSTEAFF; cdr3_nt: TGTGCCAGCAGCCCCGGGGGAGGGAGCACTGAAGCTTTCTTT
d_call: -; clone_size: -; j_call: TRBJ1-1; v_call: TRBV10-1; cdr3_length: 15; cdr3_aa: CASSESHLGNTEAFF; cdr3_nt: TGCGCCAGCAGTGAGTCGCACCTCGGGAACACTGAAGCTTTCTTT
d_call: -; clone_size: few; j_call: TRBJ2-7; v_call: TRBV28; cdr3_length: 14; cdr3_aa: CASREQGVTYEQYF; cdr3_nt: TGTGCCAGCAGAGAACAGGGAGTCACCTACGAGCAGTACTTC
d_call: -; clone_size: once; j_call: TRBJ2-7; v_call: TRBV7-2; cdr3_length: 13; cdr3_aa: CASSLAESYEQYF; cdr3_nt: TGTGCCAGCAGCTTGGCGGAATCCTACGAGCAGTACTTC
d_call: -; clone_size: -; j_call: TRBJ2-1; v_call: TRBV9; cdr3_length: 14; cdr3_aa: CASSVEVGRGEQFF; cdr3_nt: TGTGCCAGCAGCGTAGAAGTAGGACGGGGTGAGCAGTTCTTC
d_call: -; clone_size: -; j_call: TRBJ1-2; v_call: TRBV28; cdr3_length: 13; cdr3_aa: CASSFGAPYGYTF; cdr3_nt: TGTGCCAGCAGTTTTGGGGCGCCCTATGGCTACACCTTC
d_call: TRBD1; clone_size: -; j_call: TRBJ1-5; v_call: TRBV18; cdr3_length: 14; cdr3_aa: CASSVTGDNQPQHF; cdr3_nt: TGTGCCAGCTCAGTTACAGGGGACAATCAGCCCCAGCATTTT
d_call: TRBD2; clone_size: once; j_call: TRBJ2-7; v_call: TRBV6-5; cdr3_length: 12; cdr3_aa: CASTDSGREQYF; cdr3_nt: TGTGCCAGCACCGATAGCGGGAGGGAGCAGTACTTC
d_call: -; clone_size: -; j_call: TRBJ1-6; v_call: TRBV27; cdr3_length: 10; cdr3_aa: CASYNPPLHF; cdr3_nt: TGTGCCAGTTACAACCCACCCCTCCACTTT
d_call: TRBD1; clone_size: few; j_call: TRBJ1-4; v_call: TRBV5-1; cdr3_length: 16; cdr3_aa: CASSSVDRGRDEKLFF; cdr3_nt: TGCGCCAGCAGCTCGGTGGACAGGGGGCGAGATGAAAAACTGTTTTTT
d_call: TRBD2; clone_size: -; j_call: TRBJ2-2; v_call: TRBV6-5; cdr3_length: 15; cdr3_aa: CASSRGLAGGGELFF; cdr3_nt: TGTGCCAGCAGCCGGGGACTAGCGGGTGGCGGGGAGCTGTTTTTT
d_call: TRBD2; clone_size: -; j_call: TRBJ2-2; v_call: TRBV5-4; cdr3_length: 18; cdr3_aa: CASSPWTSGVPHAGELFF; cdr3_nt: TGTGCCAGCAGCCCCTGGACTAGCGGGGTTCCCCATGCCGGGGAGCTGTTTTTT
d_call: -; clone_size: -; j_call: TRBJ1-2; v_call: TRBV18; cdr3_length: 14; cdr3_aa: CASSQRLENYGYTF; cdr3_nt: TGTGCCAGCTCACAGCGTTTGGAAAACTATGGCTACACCTTC
d_call: TRBD1; clone_size: -; j_call: TRBJ2-6; v_call: TRBV7-9; cdr3_length: 17; cdr3_aa: CASSSTGGRAGANVLTF; cdr3_nt: TGTGCCAGCAGCTCGACAGGGGGTCGGGCTGGGGCCAACGTCCTGACTTTC
d_call: -; clone_size: -; j_call: TRBJ2-3; v_call: TRBV28; cdr3_length: 15; cdr3_aa: CASSLAGSITDTQYF; cdr3_nt: TGTGCCAGCAGTTTGGCGGGGTCTATCACAGATACGCAGTATTTT
d_call: -; clone_size: -; j_call: TRBJ2-1; v_call: TRBV6-5; cdr3_length: 16; cdr3_aa: CASSSRGVGDYNEQFF; cdr3_nt: TGTGCCAGCAGTTCTCGCGGGGTGGGGGACTACAATGAGCAGTTCTTC
d_call: TRBD2; clone_size: -; j_call: TRBJ2-7; v_call: TRBV7-8; cdr3_length: 18; cdr3_aa: CASSLYLAGGLGLYEQYF; cdr3_nt: TGTGCCAGCAGCTTATACCTAGCGGGAGGGCTAGGGCTCTACGAGCAGTACTTC
d_call: -; clone_size: -; j_call: TRBJ1-1; v_call: TRBV5-4; cdr3_length: 13; cdr3_aa: CASSLYQATEAFF; cdr3_nt: TGTGCCAGCAGCTTGTACCAGGCCACTGAAGCTTTCTTT
d_call: -; clone_size: -; j_call: TRBJ1-2; v_call: TRBV29-1; cdr3_length: 12; cdr3_aa: CSVDDGEYGYTF; cdr3_nt: TGCAGCGTAGATGACGGAGAGTATGGCTACACCTTC
d_call: TRBD1; clone_size: -; j_call: TRBJ1-4; v_call: TRBV6-1; cdr3_length: 15; cdr3_aa: CASSEPGQGAEKLFF; cdr3_nt: TGTGCCAGCAGTGAACCGGGACAGGGTGCCGAAAAACTGTTTTTT
d_call: TRBD1; clone_size: -; j_call: TRBJ1-5; v_call: TRBV24-1; cdr3_length: 16; cdr3_aa: CATSDGTGDGYQPQHF; cdr3_nt: TGTGCCACCAGTGATGGGACAGGGGATGGCTATCAGCCCCAGCATTTT
d_call: -; clone_size: -; j_call: TRBJ2-7; v_call: TRBV9; cdr3_length: 13; cdr3_aa: CASSPRTAYEQYF; cdr3_nt: TGTGCCAGCAGCCCACGGACAGCGTACGAGCAGTACTTC
d_call: TRBD1; clone_size: -; j_call: TRBJ2-1; v_call: TRBV28; cdr3_length: 15; cdr3_aa: CASSFPGTAINEQFF; cdr3_nt: TGTGCCAGCAGTTTCCCCGGGACAGCAATCAATGAGCAGTTCTTC
d_call: TRBD1; clone_size: -; j_call: TRBJ1-1; v_call: TRBV2; cdr3_length: 13; cdr3_aa: CASSGDSRTEAFF; cdr3_nt: TGTGCCAGCAGTGGGGACAGTCGGACTGAAGCTTTCTTT
d_call: -; clone_size: -; j_call: TRBJ2-5; v_call: TRBV7-9; cdr3_length: 15; cdr3_aa: CASSLAWQGPETQYF; cdr3_nt: TGTGCCAGCAGCTTAGCGTGGCAGGGGCCAGAGACCCAGTACTTC
d_call: -; clone_size: -; j_call: TRBJ2-2; v_call: TRBV30; cdr3_length: 14; cdr3_aa: CAWTSSANTGELFF; cdr3_nt: TGTGCCTGGACATCTAGCGCGAACACCGGGGAGCTGTTTTTT
d_call: TRBD2; clone_size: -; j_call: TRBJ2-5; v_call: TRBV7-2; cdr3_length: 16; cdr3_aa: CASSFGLAGGQETQYF; cdr3_nt: TGTGCCAGCAGCTTCGGACTAGCGGGGGGGCAAGAGACCCAGTACTTC
d_call: TRBD1; clone_size: -; j_call: TRBJ2-3; v_call: TRBV7-9; cdr3_length: 15; cdr3_aa: CASSPTGGATDTQYF; cdr3_nt: TGTGCCAGCAGCCCGACAGGGGGAGCCACAGATACGCAGTATTTT
d_call: -; clone_size: -; j_call: TRBJ2-7; v_call: TRBV7-2; cdr3_length: 15; cdr3_aa: CASSHLSAGNYEQYF; cdr3_nt: TGTGCCAGCAGCCACCTCTCCGCGGGGAACTACGAGCAGTACTTC
d_call: -; clone_size: -; j_call: TRBJ2-6; v_call: TRBV5-1; cdr3_length: 16; cdr3_aa: CASSPEGVSGANVLTF; cdr3_nt: TGCGCCAGCAGCCCTGAGGGGGTTTCGGGGGCCAACGTCCTGACTTTC
d_call: -; clone_size: -; j_call: TRBJ1-2; v_call: TRBV6-5; cdr3_length: 13; cdr3_aa: CASHRVWGDGYTF; cdr3_nt: TGTGCCAGTCACCGCGTTTGGGGGGATGGCTACACCTTC
d_call: -; clone_size: -; j_call: TRBJ1-5; v_call: TRBV7-8; cdr3_length: 17; cdr3_aa: CASSSGRQGYSNQPQHF; cdr3_nt: TGTGCCAGCAGCTCGGGTCGGCAGGGCTATAGCAATCAGCCCCAGCATTTT